This T cell receptor (beta chain) was profiled in a study of identical twins. This clonotype turned up a few times. Its specificity is unknown. Study-wide results and caveats: Sharing of beta out-of-frame sequences by twins showed a weaker excess. Sequences that were out-of-frame, alpha and twin-shared displayed an excess of low generation probability. The study based its conclusions on cross-sectional statistical analysis and did not follow the same donors.

Germline assignment: CDR1 MNHNS and CDR2 SASEGT. This CDR3 comprises 14 residues. The trim removed 8 bases at V and 7 bases at J, leaving 11 bases unmatched. Each CDR3 protein is one row after TCRdb ran MiXCR on the 5' RACE reads. Here the sample spans approximately 590,000 distinct CDR3 sequences, 9.5% to 10% being singletons. These data were likewise used in another study, on yellow fever vaccine responses in identical twins. From that paper: A vaccine T cell response that seemed partly convergent and partly personalized was reported in twins.

The chain employs TRBV6-1 and TRBJ2-1; 7 positions match TRBD1. The source of this sequence is a woman in her late teens or twenties in good health. The sample consisted of PBMCs. CDR3 nucleotides: TGTGCCAGCTCTATACGACAGGGTTGGAATGAGCAGTTCTTC. Translated: CASSIRQGWNEQFF.